This is a list of T cell receptor beta chains from one sample in a study of cytomegalovirus exposure and HLA in healthy donors. The data were produced by immunoSEQ multiplex PCR, yet TCRdb's version contains in-frame clones alone and is incomplete. The sample lists fewer than 150,000 clones; approximately 80% were seen once. Material: PBMCs. The receptors derive from a young man in good health and CMV-seronegative. The CDR3 runs from the conserved cysteine through the conserved F or W. The D gene is left open where the match is weak. Some rows mark clone size as missing; the rest say once, few, many or name a class of expanded clone.

>-|TRBD1|TRBV5-4|TRBJ2-5
CASFDRGQETQYF
TGTGCCAGCTTCGACAGGGGTCAGGAGACCCAGTACTTC
>-|TRBD1|TRBV5-4|TRBJ2-2
CASSPHRGNSGELFF
TGTGCCAGCAGCCCCCACAGGGGAAATTCCGGGGAGCTGTTTTTT
>-|-|TRBV28|TRBJ2-7
CASIGIGAYEQYF
TGTGCCAGCATCGGGATTGGGGCCTACGAGCAGTACTTC
>-|TRBD2|TRBV4-3|TRBJ2-1
CASSQDHSSGRRTYNEQFF
TGCGCCAGCAGCCAAGATCACTCCAGCGGGAGGAGAACCTACAATGAGCAGTTCTTC
>-|TRBD1|TRBV9|TRBJ1-5
CASSVERGQGGNQPQHF
TGTGCCAGCAGCGTAGAAAGGGGACAGGGCGGCAATCAGCCCCAGCATTTT
>-|TRBD1|TRBV29-1|TRBJ2-1
CSVEPGTGSHEQFF
TGCAGCGTTGAACCCGGGACAGGGTCCCATGAGCAGTTCTTC
>-|-|TRBV11-1|TRBJ2-7
CASKTGTLSYEQYF
TGTGCCAGCAAGACCGGGACACTTTCCTACGAGCAGTACTTC
>-|-|TRBV27|TRBJ1-1
CASSLWGGYTEAFF
TGTGCCAGCAGTTTGTGGGGAGGGTACACTGAAGCTTTCTTT
>-|-|TRBV4-1|TRBJ2-7
CASSQLKSSGSYEQYF
TGCGCCAGCAGCCAGCTAAAGTCCAGCGGATCCTACGAGCAGTACTTC
>once|TRBD1|TRBV6-1|TRBJ1-2
CASRGSGGVNYGYTF
TGTGCCAGCAGGGGATCAGGGGGCGTTAACTATGGCTACACCTTC